A few counts support the clone carrying this T cell receptor beta chain. These data belong to a study of blood T cell repertoires in COVID-19. Study-level information: Samples of COVID-19 (acute and convalescent) were obtained from the United States, Italy and Spain. PBMCs, B-cell-depleted T cells, or T cells were the source of the cDNA or gDNA that made up the material.

The CDR3 is 17 amino acids. In the original workflow: How many nucleated cells were present was estimated from reference gene primer amplification. The assay was immunoSEQ multiplex PCR, and TCRdb's table has in-frame clones only and misses some. V and J calls and clone size are as listed in that table; D and trimming were resolved from the DNA. Of tens of thousands of clones in the sample, 68% were seen once. The sample consisted of peripheral blood. The receptor's source is a woman aged 65 to 85 with acute or convalescent COVID-19. This chain uses TRBV1 with TRBJ2-7; TRBD2, as called in the table, went unchecked against the DNA. TRBV1 is annotated as a pseudogene. The CDR3 coding sequence is TGCACCAGCAGCCCCGGACTTCCGGGAGCTGTCTCCTACGAGCAGTACTTC. Its protein product is CTSSPGLPGAVSYEQYF.